What follows are 12 T cell receptor beta chains derived from one specimen sequenced in a study of molecular identifiers for immune sequencing clone quantification. One entry per CDR3 protein results from TCRdb running MiXCR on the PCR reads. This sample carries 400,000 to 600,000 distinct CDR3 sequences, roughly 24% of them seen once, and the ten largest clones take 0.7% to 0.9%. Input material: naive CD8+ T cells from blood, with Jurkat cell RNA spiked in. Subset meaning: FACS-sorted CD8+CD4-CCR7+CD45RA+ naive T cells. The receptor source for this set is a human donor in good health. Some libraries in this study had Jurkat cell RNA spiked in.

The chain recombines TRBV7-8 with TRBJ2-7; D may be TRBD1 (6 bases). Looked up from germline, CDR1 is SGHVS and CDR2 is FQNEAQ. The CDR3 sequence is 16 residues long. V was pared by 5 bases and J by 4 bases, with 21 bases between. In DNA form, the CDR3 reads TGTGCCAGCAGCCCAGGGGCCGGGTGGGGATTGTACGAGCAGTACTTC. The encoded protein is CASSPGAGWGLYEQYF.

Notes on this clonotype: A much larger clone lies one base from this, so it may be a read error. CDR3: CASSQDRGNEQLF. DNA for the CDR3: TGCGCCAGCAGCCAAGATCGGGGCAATGAGCAGTTGTTC. This chain uses TRBV4-3 with TRBJ2-1, with D perhaps assigned TRBD1 or TRBD2 (5 bases each). Germline V gene sequence: CDR1 LGHNA, CDR2 YSLEER. CDR3 length: 13 residues.

This clonotype was seen once. A read error may be the cause here, since a much bigger clone is one base away. As the CDR3 is not closed by the conserved phenylalanine or tryptophan, this likely results from a read error. This chain joins TRBV12-3 or TRBV12-4 and TRBJ1-4, with D maybe TRBD1 (5 bases). CDR3 length: 14 amino acids. Between the trimmed V and J ends, which lost 7 bases and 8 bases, there was a span of 17 bases. Written as DNA, the CDR3 is TGTGCCAGCAAGAAGCAGGGTATACACGAAAAACTGTTTCTT. Protein sequence: CASKKQGIHEKLFL.

As concerns this clonotype: One end of the junction is discordant with germline, which a read error may explain. The CDR3 DNA follows: TGTGCCAGCAGCCCACAGGAACAGTCAGTTTTCTTCGCGAACACCGGGGAGCCGTTTTTT. It translates to CASSPQEQSVFFANTGEPFF. The chain joins TRBV9 to TRBJ2-2, with D tentatively TRBD1 or TRBD2 (5 bases each). The CDR3 runs to 20 residues. The germline CDR1 and CDR2 sequences are SGDLS and YYNGEE.

As concerns this clonotype: With a much larger clone just one base away, this may be a read error. J is TRBJ2-5 and V is TRBV30; D is undetermined. Germline CDR1 and CDR2: GTSNPN and SVGIG (reference sequence). V lost 3 bases, J lost 5 bases, and 13 bases lay in between. The CDR3 spans 13 residues. CDR3 protein: CAWSPRGFETQYF. For the CDR3, the DNA is TGTGCCTGGAGCCCCCGAGGCTTCGAGACCCAGTACTTC.

This clonotype was detected a few times. Given the absence of the conserved phenylalanine or tryptophan at the CDR3 end, a read error is likely. This chain uses TRBV20-1 with TRBJ1-4; 9 bases agree with TRBD1. The length of the CDR3 is 14 residues. With 0 bases clipped from V and 8 bases from J, the junction kept 4 bases outside the gene matches. Germline CDR1 DFQATT, CDR2 SNEGSKA (reference sequence). The DNA of the CDR3 is TGCAGTGCTAGAGAGGGACAGGGATCGGAAAAACTGTTTTCT. It codes for CSAREGQGSEKLFS.

This clonotype was counted many times. This chain joins TRBV5-5 and TRBJ1-1; D remains ambiguous. Looked up from germline, CDR1 is SGHKS and CDR2 is YYEKEE (reference sequence). CDR3 size: 16 residues. V was cut by 5 bases and J by 1 base, with 18 bases left in between. DNA for the CDR3: TGTGCCAGCAGTTTAGATAAAATATGGGGGAACACTGAAGCTTTCTTT. This gives the protein CASSLDKIWGNTEAFF.

This clonotype was detected many times. This rearrangement joins TRBV10-3 to TRBJ2-7, with 10 bases lining up with TRBD1. The CDR3 totals 13 residues. V shed 6 bases and J 2 bases; nucleotides not matched to a gene: 1. Germline CDR1 and CDR2: ENHRY and SYGVKD. For the CDR3, the DNA is TGTGCCATCAGGGACAGGGGGGCCTACGAGCAGTACTTC. Amino acids: CAIRDRGAYEQYF.

This clonotype was detected ten times or more. The gene calls are TRBV6-5 and TRBJ2-7, with D uncertain. Trimming left V 2 bases short and J 0 bases short, with 8 bases between. From germline, CDR1 is MNHEY and CDR2 SVGAGI. This CDR3 spans 14 amino acids. Here the CDR3 reads CASSYDGVSYEQYF. CDR3 in DNA: TGTGCCAGCAGTTACGACGGAGTCTCCTACGAGCAGTACTTC.

The V gene is TRBV6-6, the J gene TRBJ1-2, with 8 bases that match TRBD1. CDR1 and CDR2 (germline): MNHNY, SVGAGI (reference sequence). Trimming removed 6 bases from V and 2 bases from J; junction bases left unmatched: 11. The CDR3 covers 16 residues. CDR3 residues: CASSHLRQGTNYGYTF. CDR3 sequence (DNA): TGTGCCAGCAGCCACCTCCGACAGGGGACAAACTATGGCTACACCTTC.

To note about this clonotype: A read error may account for a junction end that differs from germline. The J gene is TRBJ2-1, the V gene TRBV2; TRBD2 matches 12 bases. This CDR3 is built from 13 residues. The germline gives CDR1 SNHLY, CDR2 FYNNEI. In DNA form, the CDR3 reads TGTGCCAGCCCTAGCGGGAGGGATGATGAGCAGTCCTTC. It is translated as CASPSGRDDEQSF.

Notes on this clonotype: Being one base from a much bigger clone, this may be a read error. The chain carries TRBV7-6 and TRBJ2-3, with D uncertain. The DNA end is more similar to TRBJ1-5, so the J call may be wrong. The germline V gene encodes CDR1 SGHVS and CDR2 FNYEAQ. The length of the CDR3 is 12 residues. Here the CDR3 DNA reads TGTGCCAGCAGCTTAGAGGGTAGTACGCAGCATTTT. Translation gives CASSLEGSTQHF.